One sample yielded the 10 T cell receptor beta chains listed below, sequenced in a study of Graves' ophthalmopathy and Graves' hyperthyroidism. TCR beta CDR3 amplification used RNA transcripts. Second-round multiplex PCR came after first-round RT-PCR with HTBI primers. TCRdb called the multiplex PCR reads again in MiXCR, with one record for every CDR3 protein. The table lists 400,000 or so distinct CDR3 sequences, approximately 18% of them singletons. Input material: peripheral blood. The receptors come from an adult woman with stable Graves' hyperthyroidism.

This clonotype was found many times. The rearrangement uses TRBV6-2 or TRBV6-3 and TRBJ2-2; unclear D gene. Trimming left V 2 bases short and J 6 bases short, with 7 bases between. The CDR3 runs 13 residues. CDR1 MNHEY and CDR2 SVGEGT come from the germline V gene. CDR3: CASSYLGSGELFF. In nucleotides, the CDR3 is TGTGCCAGCAGTTACCTAGGGTCCGGGGAGCTGTTTTTT.

This clonotype has a handful of counts. The rearrangement uses TRBV6-1 and TRBJ1-5, with 8 bases lining up with TRBD1. The CDR3 is made up of 14 amino acids. The V gene's germline CDR1 is MNHNS and CDR2 SASEGT. V dropped 6 bases and J dropped 7; count of bases not matched to a gene: 8. Written as DNA, the CDR3 is TGTGCCAGCAGCGACGGACAGGGTGGCCAGCCCCAGCATTTT. It translates to CASSDGQGGQPQHF.

On this clonotype itself: At one of its ends the junction is not consistent with the germline gene, which may arise from a read error. This sequence joins TRBV4-1 and TRBJ2-7; a possible D gene is TRBD1 (6 bases). Germline V gives CDR1 MGHRA, CDR2 YSYEKL. This CDR3 is built from 13 residues. The CDR3 is CASSHQQGPEQYF. The CDR3 DNA sequence: TGCGCCAGTAGCCATCAACAGGGACCCGAGCAGTACTTC.

This clonotype was counted many times. V and J are TRBV10-3 and TRBJ1-1; D gene uncertain. Per germline, CDR1 ENHRY and CDR2 SYGVKD. The CDR3 is 13 residues long. Trimming took 4 bases from V and 1 from J, leaving 7 bases between them. The CDR3 is CAISGNGNTEAFF. The CDR3 nucleotides are TGTGCCATCAGTGGAAACGGGAACACTGAAGCTTTCTTT.

J is TRBJ1-5 and V is TRBV30, with 8 bases identical to TRBD1. Germline lookup yields CDR1 GTSNPN and CDR2 SVGIG (reference sequence). Trimming took 3 bases from V and 6 from J; bases not matched to a gene: 10. This CDR3 comprises 15 residues. DNA of the CDR3: TGTGCCTGGAGCGAAGGACAGGGAGAAGGTCAGCCCCAGCATTTT. It yields the protein CAWSEGQGEGQPQHF.

This clonotype was seen repeatedly, ten times or more. The chain carries TRBV28 and TRBJ2-5, with TRBD1 matching 7 bases. Germline CDR1 reads MDHEN; CDR2 reads SYDVKM. The CDR3 spans 14 residues. V trimming: 5 bases; J trimming: 4 bases; junction bases outside the gene matches: 7. The CDR3: CASSPQQGRETQYF. CDR3 bases: TGTGCCAGCAGTCCACAACAGGGGCGAGAGACCCAGTACTTC.

The chain carries TRBV5-1 and TRBJ1-1, with no clear D. In germline, CDR1 is SGHRS, CDR2 YFSETQ. V was shortened by 4 bases and J by 1 base, with 14 bases between the two germline ends. The CDR3 totals 15 residues. The CDR3 spells CASSPERISNTEAFF. The CDR3 coding sequence is TGCGCCAGCAGCCCCGAGCGGATCTCGAACACTGAAGCTTTCTTT. Combining the CDR3 with reference TRBV5-1 and TRBJ1-1 gives the whole variable domain KAGVTQTPRYLIKTRGQQVTLSCSPISGHRSVSWYQQTPGQGLQFLFEYFSETQRNKGNFPGRFSGRQFSNSRSEMNVSTLELGDSALYLCASSPERISNTEAFFGQGTRLTVV.

The chain recombines TRBV13 with TRBJ2-5; TRBD2 might be the D (5 bases). Trimming cost V 5 bases and J 1 base, with 23 bases left between them. The CDR3 contains 18 residues. CDR1 and CDR2 from the germline V gene are PRHDT and FYEKMQ (reference sequence). CDR3 residues: CASSGSFRGELPQETQYF. CDR3 DNA: TGTGCCAGCAGCGGCTCCTTCCGTGGGGAGTTGCCCCAAGAGACCCAGTACTTC.

This clonotype was observed at least ten times. The chain is built from TRBV29-1 and TRBJ2-5; D unclear. The CDR3 runs 16 residues. With 0 bases removed from V and 0 bases from J, the gap between germline ends came to 14 bases. Germline CDR1 reads SQVTM; CDR2 reads ANQGSEA. The CDR3 reads CSVEDKTGWDQETQYF. CDR3 bases: TGCAGCGTTGAAGATAAAACCGGATGGGACCAAGAGACCCAGTACTTC.

This clonotype was detected ten times or more. The V and J genes are TRBV6-4 and TRBJ1-5; D not certain. The V end lost 4 bases, the J end lost 1 base, and 5 bases lay between the germline ends. Germline CDR1 is MRHNA and CDR2 is SNTAGT. The CDR3 runs to 13 residues. For the CDR3, the DNA is TGTGCCAGCAGTGTTCAGAGCAATCAGCCCCAGCATTTT. As protein: CASSVQSNQPQHF.